This TCR beta chain derives from a study of regulatory T cells in long-lasting Graves disease. The table lists this clonotype with many counts. Investigators prepared the TCR beta libraries by applying iRepertoire HTBI primers and Arm-PCR of CDR3 regions. TCRdb used MiXCR to reprocess the multiplex PCR reads, holding one entry per CDR3 protein. The sample holds fewer than 350,000 distinct CDR3 sequences, 18% seen once. Documented time point: newly diagnosed GD, antithyroid drugs for less than 3 months. From RNA extracted from PBMCs, the TCR library was made. The peripheral blood volume drawn was 8 to 9.5 milliliters, and it was collected into EDTA tubes. The clonotype originates from a female donor with Graves disease. Source: peripheral blood mononuclear cells (PBMCs), taken at new diagnosis, from a patient treated with antithyroid drugs.

CDR3 coding DNA: TGCGCCAGCAGCCCGCGGACAGCCAAGTCCTACGAGCAGTACTTC. Its translation is CASSPRTAKSYEQYF. The rearrangement joins TRBV5-1 to TRBJ2-7; D is possibly TRBD1 (6 bases). Trimming pared 4 bases from V and 1 base from J, leaving 15 bases between. Germline lookup yields CDR1 SGHRS and CDR2 YFSETQ. This CDR3 contains 15 residues.